The next 21 T cell receptor beta chains were all read from a single sample in a study of beta chain features in type 1 diabetes. Expressed TCRB transcripts were sequenced because the isolated RNA had all been reverse transcribed beforehand. Sequencing used immunoSEQ multiplex PCR; TCRdb keeps in-frame clones, though not all of them. The data hold more than 120,000 clones, with 10% observed a single time. Sequenced sample: naive CD4+ T cells from blood. All receptors derive from a young man in good health.

The gene calls are TRBV18 and TRBJ1-1; 9 bases line up with TRBD1. CDR3 size: 13 residues. V shed 2 bases, J shed 5 bases, and the junction held 0 bases outside the gene matches. The germline CDR1 and CDR2 sequences are KGHSH and LQKENI. The CDR3 reads CASSPDRGTEAFF. As DNA, the CDR3 is TGTGCCAGCTCACCAGACAGGGGGACTGAAGCTTTCTTT.

A few counts support this clone. The V and J genes are TRBV7-9 and TRBJ1-4; TRBD1 aligns across 7 bases. Germline-derived CDR1 and CDR2 are SEHNR and FQNEAQ (reference sequence). The CDR3 runs 13 residues. V lost 1 base to trimming and J lost 11 bases; unmatched junction nucleotides: 4. CDR3 nucleotide sequence: TGTGCCAGCAGCTTAGAAAGGACAGGTAAACTGTTTTTT. Its protein is CASSLERTGKLFF.

The chain has TRBV19 and TRBJ2-1; no firm D call. Trimming took 6 bases from V and 0 from J, leaving 12 bases between them. CDR1 and CDR2 (germline): LNHDA, SQIVND (reference sequence). This CDR3 contains 15 residues. CDR3 DNA: TGTGCCAGTAGCCTTCAGGTGAGCTCCTACAATGAGCAGTTCTTC. Residues: CASSLQVSSYNEQFF.

This clone was recorded a few times. The chain couples TRBV7-3 to TRBJ2-2; tentatively, D is TRBD2 (6 bases). This CDR3 is built from 13 residues. Germline lookup yields CDR1 SGHTA and CDR2 FQGTGA. Trimming removed 5 bases from V and 9 bases from J, with 13 bases in between. The CDR3 sequence: CASSPTGGWELFF. CDR3 DNA: TGTGCCAGCAGCCCCACCGGGGGTTGGGAGCTGTTTTTT.

This chain links TRBV7-2 with TRBJ2-3; D is unclear. This CDR3 has 13 amino acids. V lost 1 base and J lost 4, with 6 bases in between. The germline V gene has CDR1 SGHTA and CDR2 FQGNSA. CDR3 sequence (DNA): TGTGCCAGCAGCTTAGGGCTGCCAGATACGCAGTATTTT. This sequence encodes CASSLGLPDTQYF.

This clone has a handful of counts. This chain connects TRBV27 to TRBJ2-3; D is uncertain. CDR1 MNHEY and CDR2 SMNVEV come from the germline V gene (reference sequence). The length of the CDR3 is 13 residues. V lost 3 bases and J 4 bases, leaving 8 bases between the germline ends. CDR3 nucleotides: TGTGCCAGCAGTTTGTTCACGGCAGATACGCAGTATTTT. Translated: CASSLFTADTQYF.

In its sample, this clone was seen a few times. The chain carries TRBV7-2 and TRBJ1-6; 8 bases map to TRBD1. The V gene end was trimmed by 6 bases and the J gene end by 7 bases; junction bases not matched to a gene: 8. This CDR3 is built from 15 residues. Per germline, CDR1 SGHTA and CDR2 FQGNSA. CDR3 protein: CASRFDRGANSPLHF. The DNA for the CDR3 is TGTGCCAGCAGATTCGACAGGGGAGCCAATTCACCCCTCCACTTT.

This clone was detected only a few times. The gene calls are TRBV20-1 and TRBJ1-1; D is unclear. This CDR3 contains 11 residues. Trimming took off 6 bases at V and 3 bases at J, with 8 bases between the two ends. CDR1 is DFQATT, CDR2 SNEGSKA, per germline (reference sequence). CDR3 nucleotide sequence: TGCAGTGCCACAGAATACACTGAAGCTTTCTTT. Protein product: CSATEYTEAFF.

The J gene is TRBJ2-5, the V gene TRBV2; 13 bases map to TRBD2. The CDR3 is made up of 16 amino acids. V trimming: 5 bases; J trimming: 2 bases; junction bases outside the gene matches: 5. Germline V gene sequence: CDR1 SNHLY, CDR2 FYNNEI. The CDR3 loop reads CASSSWTSGGQETQYF. The CDR3 nucleotides are TGTGCCAGCAGTAGCTGGACTAGCGGGGGTCAAGAGACCCAGTACTTC.

This clone was counted between two and nine times. The chain links TRBV13 to TRBJ2-1; 12 nucleotides agree with TRBD2. The CDR3 length is 18 residues. Germline CDR1 and CDR2: PRHDT and FYEKMQ (reference sequence). The V and J ends lost 6 bases and 7 bases, in that order; junction bases with no gene match: 16. CDR3 sequence reads: CASSGYSSGGDFRNEQFF. The DNA of the CDR3 is TGTGCCAGCAGTGGGTACTCTAGCGGGGGGGATTTTAGGAATGAGCAGTTCTTC.

V is TRBV10-3 and J is TRBJ1-3; 7 bases fit TRBD1. V shed 0 bases, J shed 0 bases, and the junction held 2 bases outside the gene matches. The CDR3 contains 16 residues. From germline, CDR1 is ENHRY and CDR2 SYGVKD. Here the CDR3 reads CAISESYRGSGNTIYF. For the CDR3, the DNA is TGTGCCATCAGTGAGTCGTACAGGGGCTCTGGAAACACCATATATTTT.

The chain is built from TRBV12-5 and TRBJ2-2, with a weak D call TRBD1 (5 bases). CDR3 length: 13 amino acids. CDR1 is LGHNT, CDR2 FRNRAP, per germline. V shed 1 base and J shed 7 bases, with 7 bases lying between them. Written as DNA, the CDR3 is TGTGCTAGTGGTTTGGGGCAGGGCGGGGAGCTGTTTTTT. This encodes CASGLGQGGELFF.

The V call is TRBV19, the J call TRBJ2-1; 16 bases map to TRBD2. V lost 5 bases and J lost 3; bases outside the gene matches: 7. This CDR3 contains 18 residues. CDR1 is LNHDA, CDR2 SQIVND, per germline (reference sequence). The CDR3 sequence: CASSPRGLAGGHYNEQFF. Written as DNA, the CDR3 is TGTGCCAGTAGTCCCCGGGGACTAGCGGGGGGGCACTACAATGAGCAGTTCTTC.

The V and J genes are TRBV7-2 and TRBJ1-2; 7 nucleotides line up with TRBD1. CDR3 length: 15 amino acids. Germline trimming cut 2 bases from V and 0 bases from J; bases unmatched to any gene: 3. Germline CDR1 and CDR2: SGHTA and FQGNSA. CDR3 protein: CASSLRGGANYGYTF. The CDR3 bases are TGTGCCAGCAGCTTAAGAGGGGGCGCTAACTATGGCTACACCTTC.

This clone occurred a few times. This chain connects TRBV25-1 to TRBJ2-7, with 9 bases aligning to TRBD1. Trimming cost V 3 bases and J 3 bases; bases outside gene matches: 6. Per germline, CDR1 MGHDK and CDR2 SYGVNS. This CDR3 has 15 residues. The CDR3 nucleotides are TGTGCCAGCAGTGACCCTAGACAGGGGGACTACGAGCAGTACTTC. Its protein is CASSDPRQGDYEQYF.

This sequence joins TRBV5-1 and TRBJ2-1, with TRBD2 matching 10 bases. The CDR3 has 15 residues. The germline V gene has CDR1 SGHRS and CDR2 YFSETQ. The ends lost 3 bases at V and 5 bases at J; junction bases unmatched: 5. This chain's CDR3 is CASSSRTSGDNEQFF. CDR3 sequence (DNA): TGCGCCAGCAGCTCCCGGACTAGCGGTGACAATGAGCAGTTCTTC.

In DNA form, the CDR3 reads TGTGCCAGCAGCGTAGAAGGGACACCGTACTACGAGCAGTACTTC. The encoded protein is CASSVEGTPYYEQYF. The chain couples TRBV9 to TRBJ2-7; D may be TRBD1 (6 bases). The CDR3 length is 15 residues. The V end was cut by 0 bases, the J end by 3 bases, with 13 bases between. Germline CDR1 reads SGDLS; CDR2 reads YYNGEE.

Here the CDR3 reads CASSPAGMPYEQYF. DNA of the CDR3: TGTGCCAGCTCACCAGCGGGAATGCCCTACGAGCAGTACTTC. The genes are TRBV18 and TRBJ2-7, with D tentatively TRBD2 (6 bases). Looked up from germline, CDR1 is KGHSH and CDR2 is LQKENI. The V end lost 2 bases, the J end lost 2 bases, and 10 bases lay between the germline ends. This CDR3 contains 14 residues.

This clone has a count of ten or more. The chain combines TRBV28 with TRBJ2-7; D remains unclear. V lost 7 bases, J lost 5 bases, and 9 bases lay in between. Germline V gives CDR1 MDHEN, CDR2 SYDVKM. The CDR3 has 11 amino acids. The CDR3 loop is CASTTSDEQYF. CDR3 coding DNA: TGTGCCAGCACCACCAGTGACGAGCAGTACTTC.

This sequence joins TRBV6-5 and TRBJ1-4, with TRBD1 as a possible D gene (5 bases). The V and J ends lost 7 bases and 12 bases respectively, with 12 bases between them. The CDR3 has 11 amino acids. Germline CDR1 and CDR2: MNHEY and SVGAGI. CDR3 DNA: TGTGCCAGCACCCGGGACTGGGAACTGTTTTTT. Amino acids: CASTRDWELFF.

This sequence joins TRBV18 and TRBJ1-2; TRBD1 aligns across 9 bases. J gave up 6 bases and V 3 bases, and 5 bases lay outside the gene matches. The CDR3 is 14 amino acids. Germline CDR1 reads KGHSH; CDR2 reads LQKENI. The CDR3 DNA sequence: TGTGCCAGCTCACCTATGGGACAGGGACATGGCTACACCTTC. Protein: CASSPMGQGHGYTF.